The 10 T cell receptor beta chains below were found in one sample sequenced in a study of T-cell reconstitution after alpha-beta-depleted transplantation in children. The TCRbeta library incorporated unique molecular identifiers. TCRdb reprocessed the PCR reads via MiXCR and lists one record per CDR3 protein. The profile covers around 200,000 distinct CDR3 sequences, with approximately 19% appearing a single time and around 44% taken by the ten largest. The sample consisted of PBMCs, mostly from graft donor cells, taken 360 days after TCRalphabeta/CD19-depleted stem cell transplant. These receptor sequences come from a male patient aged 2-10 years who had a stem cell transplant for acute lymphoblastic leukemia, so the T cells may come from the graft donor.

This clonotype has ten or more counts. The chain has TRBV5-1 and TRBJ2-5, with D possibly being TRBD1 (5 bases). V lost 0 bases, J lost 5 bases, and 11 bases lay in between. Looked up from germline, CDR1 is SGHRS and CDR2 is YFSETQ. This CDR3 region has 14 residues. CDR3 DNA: TGCGCCAGCAGCTTGGAGGGGTCGAGGGAGACCCAGTACTTC. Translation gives CASSLEGSRETQYF.

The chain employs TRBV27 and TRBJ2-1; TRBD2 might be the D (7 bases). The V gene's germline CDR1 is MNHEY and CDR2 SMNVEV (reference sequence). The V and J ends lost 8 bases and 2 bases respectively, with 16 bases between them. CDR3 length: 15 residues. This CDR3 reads CASWGAGAPYNEQFF. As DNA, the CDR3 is TGTGCCAGCTGGGGGGCGGGGGCCCCCTACAATGAGCAGTTCTTC.

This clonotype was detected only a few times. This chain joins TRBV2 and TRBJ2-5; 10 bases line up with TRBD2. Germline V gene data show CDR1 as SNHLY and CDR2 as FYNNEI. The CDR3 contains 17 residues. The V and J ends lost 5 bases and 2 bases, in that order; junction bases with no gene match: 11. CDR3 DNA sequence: TGTGCCAGCAGTTACCCGGGACTAGCGAGAAGACAAGAGACCCAGTACTTC. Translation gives CASSYPGLARRQETQYF.

CDR3 sequence: CASSYKFSYEQYF. CDR3 nucleotides: TGTGCCAGCAGTTACAAGTTTTCCTACGAGCAGTACTTC. The chain employs TRBV6-5 and TRBJ2-7; D gene uncertain. This CDR3 comprises 13 residues. The germline gives CDR1 MNHEY, CDR2 SVGAGI. V was trimmed by 2 bases and J by 1 base, leaving 6 bases between them.

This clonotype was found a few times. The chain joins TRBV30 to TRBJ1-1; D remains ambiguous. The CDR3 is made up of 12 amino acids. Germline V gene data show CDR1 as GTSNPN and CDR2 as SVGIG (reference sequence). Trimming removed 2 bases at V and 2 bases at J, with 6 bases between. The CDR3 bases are TGTGCCTGGAGTCTAGAAAACACTGAAGCTTTCTTT. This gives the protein CAWSLENTEAFF.

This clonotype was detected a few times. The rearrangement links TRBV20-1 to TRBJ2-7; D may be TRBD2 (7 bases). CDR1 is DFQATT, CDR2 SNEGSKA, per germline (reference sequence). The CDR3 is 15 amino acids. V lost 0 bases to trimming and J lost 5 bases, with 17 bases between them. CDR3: CSARDLGRGADEQYF. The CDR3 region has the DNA TGCAGTGCTAGAGATCTCGGACGGGGGGCTGACGAGCAGTACTTC.

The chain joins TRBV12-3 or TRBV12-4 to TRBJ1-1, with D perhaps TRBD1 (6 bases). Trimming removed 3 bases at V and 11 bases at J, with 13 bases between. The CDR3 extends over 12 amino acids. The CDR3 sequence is CASSFPQGHAFF. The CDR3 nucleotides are TGTGCCAGCAGTTTCCCACAGGGTCATGCTTTCTTT.

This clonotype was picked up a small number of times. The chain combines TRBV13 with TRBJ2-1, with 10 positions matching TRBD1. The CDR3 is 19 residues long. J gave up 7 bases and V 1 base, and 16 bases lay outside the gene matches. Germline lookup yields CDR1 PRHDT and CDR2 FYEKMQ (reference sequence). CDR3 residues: CASSLESVFGDRGENEQFF. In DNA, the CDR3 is TGTGCCAGCAGCTTAGAGAGTGTTTTCGGGGACAGGGGAGAGAATGAGCAGTTCTTC.

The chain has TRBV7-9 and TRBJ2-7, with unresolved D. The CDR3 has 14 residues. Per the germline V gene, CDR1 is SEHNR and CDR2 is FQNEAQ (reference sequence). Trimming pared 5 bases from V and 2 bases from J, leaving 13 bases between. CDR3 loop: CASSPEARPYEQYF. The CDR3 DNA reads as TGTGCCAGCAGCCCCGAGGCGCGACCCTACGAGCAGTACTTC.

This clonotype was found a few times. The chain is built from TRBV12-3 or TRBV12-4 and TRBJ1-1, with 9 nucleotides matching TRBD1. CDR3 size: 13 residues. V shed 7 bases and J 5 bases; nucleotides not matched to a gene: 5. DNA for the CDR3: TGTGCCAGCACCCCGACAGGGGGGACTGAAGCTTTCTTT. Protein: CASTPTGGTEAFF.